This entry features one T cell receptor beta chain sequence. Ten or more counts support this clonotype. Its target antigen remains unknown. It has no much larger one-base neighbor in the sample; base qualities were not kept. This entry is derived from a study of T cells in Graves' hyperthyroidism and ophthalmopathy (dated by TCRdb to between 2018 and 2020). In the study overall: Peripheral blood was sampled at the time of initial diagnosis, prior to any treatment. A discovery cohort of about a hundred patients, about 40 with Graves' ophthalmopathy and 55 to 60 with stable Graves' hyperthyroidism, was used to find distinguishing TCR V-J signatures. An independent validation cohort of around 19 hyperthyroidism patients and about 15 patients who later progressed to ophthalmopathy tested prospective prediction of ophthalmopathy. The roughly 90 discovery patients were divided at random into training and test sets in a 7:3 ratio. The study also compared thyroid tissue and blood T-cell repertoires from 6 or 7 Graves' hyperthyroidism patients. After sampling, hyperthyroidism patients received methimazole starting at 30 mg daily, and ophthalmopathy patients received high-dose intravenous methylprednisolone. The paper describes TCR Vbeta CDR3 sequencing of 140 or so peripheral blood samples, made up of about 40 ophthalmopathy patients, roughly 75 hyperthyroidism patients and approximately 17 progressor patients. Paper-wide results and their limitations: In validation, progression to ophthalmopathy was predicted by the model with nearly 71% sensitivity and roughly 76% specificity, a median of 6.5 months before onset. Most expanded thyroid clonotypes (frequency above 0.001) were also found in blood, which suggests that blood repertoires may mirror thyroid immune responses. Sample size was not statistically predetermined, and investigators were not blinded to group allocation. In cross-validation, a model built on a 13 V-J signature told ophthalmopathy apart from stable hyperthyroidism with just under 90% sensitivity and roughly 82% specificity, and in testing the same model reached 80%/75%.

The germline V gene gives CDR1 as SGHTS and CDR2 as YDEGEE. V is pared back by 1 base and J by 7 bases, with 11 bases lying between the germline termini. From the cysteine up to the phenylalanine, the CDR3 has a length of 14 residues. Only the CDR3 DNA stays, 42 bases, in frame from base 1. The TCR beta CDR3 regions were amplified from RNA transcripts. The TCR CDR3 was subjected to a first round of RT-PCR using the HTBI primer set and the Qiagen OneStep RT-PCR kit. A second multiplex PCR round built the libraries, followed by size selection and purification. Libraries were sequenced paired-end with 100 bp reads on an Illumina HiSeq2000. Per the original workflow: Raw data were processed with SOAPnuke, discarding reads with adapters, uncalled bases, mean Phred below 15, or no exact constant-primer or identifier match. High-quality paired reads were merged using COPE v1.2.5, and each unique nucleotide sequence was defined as a clonotype. Clonotypes were aligned to IMGT TRBV, TRBD and TRBJ reference segments using MiTCR v1.1. Only V-J combinations with frequency above 0.0001, covering 99.2% of repertoires, were analysed. A TCS score was defined as the ratio between F50 (clonal expansion) and ExV (chaos), using BLOSUM62-based TCRdist between CDR3 peptides within each V-J. Welch's t-statistics and random forest reduced roughly 500 V-J features to roughly 13, which were used in a naive Bayes classifier (R e1071). TCRdb applied fastp at Q25 and MiXCR to the public reads, then kept only in-frame beta chains. Duplicate CDR3 protein sequences are folded into a single record with the most common DNA and genes. These V and J calls are TCRdb output, not the study's own analysis. A total of more than 300,000 distinct CDR3 sequences appear in this sample, more than 14% of them only once. The top ten clonotypes cover around 19% of the sample.

Ophthalmopathy patients had moderately to severely active disease, with a Clinical Activity Score of 3 or more, a NOSPECS grade of 4 or more, and a disease duration of less than 3 months. Exclusion was applied to patients with uncontrolled infections, other autoimmune diseases, pregnancy or lactation. Diagnoses were established on the basis of clinical symptoms, serum thyroxine and TRAb, thyroid ultrasound, and orbital computed tomography. PBMCs were isolated from about 10 ml of fresh peripheral blood by Ficoll-Paque density gradient centrifugation. Total RNA was extracted using Trizol reagent, and RNA quality was assessed on an Agilent 2100 Bioanalyzer.

Sequencing was performed on blood. The origin of this receptor is a woman in her thirties with Graves' ophthalmopathy. The chain is made from TRBV5-8 and TRBJ2-2, with the D gene uncertain. The nucleotide sequence is given as TGTGCCAGCAGCTTGCTCCCCCGCGGCGGGGAGCTGTTTTTT. The translation is CASSLLPRGGELFF.